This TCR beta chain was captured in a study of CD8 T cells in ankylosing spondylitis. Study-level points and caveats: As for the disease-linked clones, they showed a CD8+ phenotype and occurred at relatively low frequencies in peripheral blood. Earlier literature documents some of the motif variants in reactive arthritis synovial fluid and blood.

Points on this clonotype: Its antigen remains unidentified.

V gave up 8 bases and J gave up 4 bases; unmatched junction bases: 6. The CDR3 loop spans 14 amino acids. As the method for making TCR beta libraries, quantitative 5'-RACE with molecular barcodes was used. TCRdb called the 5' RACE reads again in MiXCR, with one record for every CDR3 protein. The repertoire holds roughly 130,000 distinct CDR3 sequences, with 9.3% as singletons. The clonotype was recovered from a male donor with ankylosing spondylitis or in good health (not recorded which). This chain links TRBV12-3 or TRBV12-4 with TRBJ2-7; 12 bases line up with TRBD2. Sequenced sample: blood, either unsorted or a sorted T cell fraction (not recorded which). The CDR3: CASRPLAGGYEQYF. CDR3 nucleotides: TGTGCCAGCCGGCCCCTAGCGGGAGGGTACGAGCAGTACTTC.